This paragraph covers one T cell receptor (beta chain) sequence. The sample comes from a study of blood T cell repertoires in COVID-19. Study details: Acute and convalescent COVID-19 specimens originated in the United States, Italy and Spain. In each case, the material was cDNA or gDNA derived from T cells, B-cell-depleted T cells, or PBMCs.

CDR3 length: 13 amino acids. CDR1 MDHEN and CDR2 SYDVKM come from the germline V gene. The V segment lost 6 bases and the J segment 8 bases; nucleotides outside the gene matches: 6. Profiling relied on immunoSEQ multiplex PCR, and the TCRdb table lists in-frame clones only, not all of them. The sample carries hundreds of thousands of clones, 87% recorded once. This TCR derives from a man between 18 and 29 years old with active or convalescent COVID-19. Sequenced sample: peripheral blood. The rearrangement links TRBV28 to TRBJ2-1; 8 nucleotides match TRBD2. The CDR3 region is CASRRSGSHEQFF. The CDR3 bases are TGTGCCAGCAGGCGAAGCGGGAGTCATGAGCAGTTCTTC.